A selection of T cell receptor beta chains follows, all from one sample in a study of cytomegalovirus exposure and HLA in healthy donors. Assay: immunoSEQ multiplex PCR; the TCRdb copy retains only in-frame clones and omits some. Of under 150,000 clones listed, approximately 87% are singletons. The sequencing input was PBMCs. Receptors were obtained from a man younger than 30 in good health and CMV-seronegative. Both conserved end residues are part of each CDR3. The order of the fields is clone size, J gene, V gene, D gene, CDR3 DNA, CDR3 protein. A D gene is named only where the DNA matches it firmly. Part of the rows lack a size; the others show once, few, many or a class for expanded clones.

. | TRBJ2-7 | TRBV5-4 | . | TGTGCCAGCAGCTTGGGGGGCGCAAGGGTAAAAATCTACGAGCAGTACTTC | CASSLGGARVKIYEQYF
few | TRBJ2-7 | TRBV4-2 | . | TGTGCCAGCAGCCAATCCGGGTTGTACGAGCAGTACTTC | CASSQSGLYEQYF
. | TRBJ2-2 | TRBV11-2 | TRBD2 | TGTGCCAGCAGCTTAGGCCCAGCGGGAACGAACACCGGGGAGCTGTTTTTT | CASSLGPAGTNTGELFF
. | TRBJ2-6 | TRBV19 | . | TGTGCCAGTAAAATTCGACTTCTTTCCTCTGGGGCCAACGTCCTGACTTTC | CASKIRLLSSGANVLTF
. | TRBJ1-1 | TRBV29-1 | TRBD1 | TGCAGCGTTGGCGGGACAGGGACCTCGAGCACTGAAGCTTTCTTT | CSVGGTGTSSTEAFF
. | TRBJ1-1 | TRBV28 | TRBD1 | TGTGCCAGCAGTTCCCCGGGACAGCCTGAGAACACTGAAGCTTTCTTT | CASSSPGQPENTEAFF
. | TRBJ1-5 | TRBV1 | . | TGCACCAGCAGCCATCGCCGTCAGGGCAGCAATCAGCCCCAGCATTTT | CTSSHRRQGSNQPQHF
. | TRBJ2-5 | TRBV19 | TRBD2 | TGTGCCAGTAGTGCAGCGTTCGGACTAGCGGGAGCAGGAGAGACCCAGTACTTC | CASSAAFGLAGAGETQYF
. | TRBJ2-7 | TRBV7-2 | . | TGTGCCAGCAGCCTCCAGCCGGGAAAATACGAGCAGTACTTC | CASSLQPGKYEQYF
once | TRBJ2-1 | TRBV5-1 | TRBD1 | TGCGCCAGCAGCCCGTACAGGGGGCGGGACAATGAGCAGTTCTTC | CASSPYRGRDNEQFF
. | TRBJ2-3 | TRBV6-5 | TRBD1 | TGTGCCAGCAGCAACCCAGGACAGGGCACAGATACGCAGTATTTT | CASSNPGQGTDTQYF
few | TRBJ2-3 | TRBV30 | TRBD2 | TGTGCCTGGAGTGTCGGACTAGCGACAGATACGCAGTATTTT | CAWSVGLATDTQYF
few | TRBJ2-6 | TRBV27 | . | TGTGCCAGCAGTTCGACCTCAGGGTTTTCTGGGGCCAACGTCCTGACTTTC | CASSSTSGFSGANVLTF
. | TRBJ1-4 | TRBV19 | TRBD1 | TGTGCCAGCGCCGGGACAGGCGATGCAACTAATGAAAAACTGTTTTTT | CASAGTGDATNEKLFF
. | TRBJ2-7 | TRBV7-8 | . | TGTGCCAGCAGCTTAATAGGGGGGGGAGGCGAGCAGTACTTC | CASSLIGGGGEQYF
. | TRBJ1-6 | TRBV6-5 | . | TGTGCCAGCAGTTTCATCCCGAGCTCCTATAATTCACCCCTCCACTTT | CASSFIPSSYNSPLHF
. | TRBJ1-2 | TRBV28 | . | TGTGCCAGCAGTACAGGGAGTGGCGGCTACACCTTC | CASSTGSGGYTF
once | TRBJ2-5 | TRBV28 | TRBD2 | TGTGCCAGCAGTTTTTTAGCGGGAGCGCTACGGGAGGAGACCCAGTACTTC | CASSFLAGALREETQYF
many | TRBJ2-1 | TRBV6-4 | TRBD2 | TGTGCCAGCAGTGACGTGGCGGGGGGGACGGATGAGCAGTTCTTC | CASSDVAGGTDEQFF
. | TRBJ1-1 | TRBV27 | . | TGTGCCAGCAGTTTGCCGGGACTTGGGGTTTACACTGAAGCTTTCTTT | CASSLPGLGVYTEAFF
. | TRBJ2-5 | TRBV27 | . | TGTGCCAGCAGCCCGGGATCCAAAGAGACCCAGTACTTC | CASSPGSKETQYF
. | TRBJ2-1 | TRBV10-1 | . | TGCGCCAGCAGTCTACTGACAGGTTACCATCCCTGGAATGAGCAGTTCTTC | CASSLLTGYHPWNEQFF
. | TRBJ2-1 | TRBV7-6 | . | TGTGCCAGCAGCTTAGCGCCGGGGATACCGTTCAATGAGCAGTTCTTC | CASSLAPGIPFNEQFF
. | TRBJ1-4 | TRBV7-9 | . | TGTGCCAGCAGCCTAGCTAGAGAAAAACTGTTTTTT | CASSLAREKLFF
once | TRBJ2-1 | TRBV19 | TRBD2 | TGTGCCAGTAGCCGACTAGCGGGAGGGGCCACCTACAATGAGCAGTTCTTC | CASSRLAGGATYNEQFF
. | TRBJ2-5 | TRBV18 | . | TGTGCCAGCTCACCAGGGTCGAGGGCGGAGACCCAGTACTTC | CASSPGSRAETQYF
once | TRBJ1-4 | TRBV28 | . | TGTGCCAGTTTACGTGTCGGGGGAAATGAAAAACTGTTTTTT | CASLRVGGNEKLFF
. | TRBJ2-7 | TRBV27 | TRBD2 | TGTGCCAGCAGGGAGGCGGGGCTTGCCAGCGGGGGCCCCTACGAGCAGTACTTC | CASREAGLASGGPYEQYF
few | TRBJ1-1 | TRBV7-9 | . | TGTGCCAGCAGCTTAGCACGTTTGAGGGTCGGGCGCACTGAAGCTTTCTTT | CASSLARLRVGRTEAFF
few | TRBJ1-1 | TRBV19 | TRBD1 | TGTGCCAGTAGGATGTTCACAGGGGGCGAAATGAACACTGAAGCTTTCTTT | CASRMFTGGEMNTEAFF
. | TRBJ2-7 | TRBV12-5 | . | TGTGCTAGTGGTTTGCCCACAGGGAGCTCCTACGAGCAGTACTTC | CASGLPTGSSYEQYF
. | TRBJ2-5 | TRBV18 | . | TGTGCCAGCTCATCTCACGGGGGAGAGACCCAGTACTTC | CASSSHGGETQYF
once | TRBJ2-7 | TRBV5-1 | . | TGCGCCAGCAGCTTGGGGGGGCCCGCCTACGAGCAGTACTTC | CASSLGGPAYEQYF
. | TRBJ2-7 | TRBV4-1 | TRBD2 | TGCGCCAGCAGCCGCGGGACTAGACCCTACGAGCAGTACTTC | CASSRGTRPYEQYF
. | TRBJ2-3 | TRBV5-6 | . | TGTGCCAGCAGCTCGTCCTTCACAGATACGCAGTATTTT | CASSSSFTDTQYF
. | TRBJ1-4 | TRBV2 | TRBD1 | TGTGCCAGCTTTGGCGACAGGGAAATCGAAAAACTGTTTTTT | CASFGDREIEKLFF
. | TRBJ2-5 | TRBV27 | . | TGTGCCAGCAGTTTTAGGGGAGGAGGTAAAGAGACCCAGTACTTC | CASSFRGGGKETQYF
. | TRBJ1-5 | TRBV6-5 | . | TGTGCCAGCAGTTCCGAGGGCAGGGGAGGCAATCAGCCCCAGCATTTT | CASSSEGRGGNQPQHF